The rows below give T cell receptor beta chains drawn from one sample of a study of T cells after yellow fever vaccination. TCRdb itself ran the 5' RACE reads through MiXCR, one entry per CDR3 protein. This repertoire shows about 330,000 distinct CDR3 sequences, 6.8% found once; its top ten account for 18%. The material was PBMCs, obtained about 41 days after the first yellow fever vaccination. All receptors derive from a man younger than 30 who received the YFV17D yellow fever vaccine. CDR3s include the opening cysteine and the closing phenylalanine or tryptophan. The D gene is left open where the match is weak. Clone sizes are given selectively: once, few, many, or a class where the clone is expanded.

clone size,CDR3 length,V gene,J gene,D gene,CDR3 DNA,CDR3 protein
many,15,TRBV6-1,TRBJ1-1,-,TGTGCCACACACGAACAGGACCGTTTGAACACTGAAGCTTTCTTT,CATHEQDRLNTEAFF
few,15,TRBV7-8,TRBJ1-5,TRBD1,TGTGCCAGCAGCTTAGTGGGACAGGGGACGTTGCCCCAGCATTTT,CASSLVGQGTLPQHF
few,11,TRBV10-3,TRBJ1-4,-,TGTGCCATCAGTCAGGGAGAAAAACTGTTTTTT,CAISQGEKLFF
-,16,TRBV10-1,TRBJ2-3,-,TGCGCCAGCAGTGAGTCAGGGACACCGAGCACAGATACGCAGTATTTT,CASSESGTPSTDTQYF
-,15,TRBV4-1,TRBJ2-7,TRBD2,TGCGCCAGCAGCCAAGTCCCAGCGGGGGACTACGAGCAGTACTTC,CASSQVPAGDYEQYF
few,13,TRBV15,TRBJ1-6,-,TGTGCCACCAGCAGGGTATGGGGCTCACCCCTCCACTTT,CATSRVWGSPLHF
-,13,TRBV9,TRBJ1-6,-,TGTGCCAGCAGCGGTACAGGGACCTCACCCCTCCACTTT,CASSGTGTSPLHF
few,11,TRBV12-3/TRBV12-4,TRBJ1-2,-,TGTGCCAGCTCGATTGGCTATGGCTACACCTTC,CASSIGYGYTF
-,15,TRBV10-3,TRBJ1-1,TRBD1,TGTGCCATCAGTGGACCCACAGGGGGAGTCCCTGAAGCTTTCTTT,CAISGPTGGVPEAFF
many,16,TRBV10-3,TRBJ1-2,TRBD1,TGTGCCATCAGTGAGTCGGGACAGGACCTAAACTATGGCTACACCTTC,CAISESGQDLNYGYTF
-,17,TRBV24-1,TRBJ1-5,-,TGTGCCACCAGTGATTTGTACCTTTGGGTTGGGAATCAGCCCCAGCATTTT,CATSDLYLWVGNQPQHF
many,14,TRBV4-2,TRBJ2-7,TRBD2,TGTGCCAGCAGCCAAACTAGCGTTGCCTACGAGCAGTACTTC,CASSQTSVAYEQYF
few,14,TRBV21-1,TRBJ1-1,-,TGTGCCAGCAACCCACAGGCGTCATACACTGAAGCTTTCTTT,CASNPQASYTEAFF
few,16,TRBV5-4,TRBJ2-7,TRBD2,TGTGCCAGCAGCTTGGAGGCAGCGGGGTTGCCCTACGAGCAGTACTTC,CASSLEAAGLPYEQYF
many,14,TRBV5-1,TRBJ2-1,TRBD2,TGCGCCAGCGCGGGGGGGCAGTATGGCAGTGAGCAGTTCTTC,CASAGGQYGSEQFF
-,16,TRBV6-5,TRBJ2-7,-,TGTGCCAGCAGTTATAAACGGGGGCCTATATCCTACGAGCAGTACTTC,CASSYKRGPISYEQYF
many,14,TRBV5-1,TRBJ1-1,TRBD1,TGCGCCAGCAGCTTCGGGACAGGGAACACTGAAGCTTTCTTT,CASSFGTGNTEAFF
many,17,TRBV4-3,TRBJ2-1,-,TGCGCCAGCAGCCAAGATTATCCCCGGAGTAGCGGCAATGAGCAGTTCTTC,CASSQDYPRSSGNEQFF
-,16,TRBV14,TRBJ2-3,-,TGTGCCAGCAGCCGCTTAAGTGGGGTTCTTTTGGATACGCAGTATTTT,CASSRLSGVLLDTQYF
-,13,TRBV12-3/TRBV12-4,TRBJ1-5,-,TGTGCCAGCAGTTTAGAACACAGGCAGCCCCAGCATTTT,CASSLEHRQPQHF
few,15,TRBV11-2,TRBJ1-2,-,TGTGCCAGCAGCTCGGCCGACAGTGACAACTATGGCTACACCTTC,CASSSADSDNYGYTF
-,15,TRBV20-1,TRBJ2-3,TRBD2,TGCAGTGCTAGAGATAGCGGGGGGGCCAGAGATACGCAGTATTTT,CSARDSGGARDTQYF
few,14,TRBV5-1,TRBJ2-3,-,TGCGCCAGCAGCTTGATGCGGGGCACAGATACGCAGTATTTT,CASSLMRGTDTQYF
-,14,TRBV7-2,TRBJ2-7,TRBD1,TGTGCCAGCAGCTACCGGGACAGGTCACACGAGCAGTACTTC,CASSYRDRSHEQYF
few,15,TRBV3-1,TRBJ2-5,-,TGTGCCAGCAGCCAGCAGTCGGGCCCCCAAGAGACCCAGTACTTC,CASSQQSGPQETQYF
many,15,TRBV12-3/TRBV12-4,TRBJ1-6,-,TGTGCCAGCAGATCCCGGGACGGAAATAATTCACCCCTCCACTTT,CASRSRDGNNSPLHF
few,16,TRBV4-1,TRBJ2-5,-,TGCGCCAGCAGCCAAAAAAGGGGCGCAAGGGGCCAGACCCAGTACTTC,CASSQKRGARGQTQYF
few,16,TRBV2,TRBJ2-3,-,TGTGCCAGCAGTGAAGAAGAGGGGGATCCATCAGATACGCAGTATTTT,CASSEEEGDPSDTQYF